This TCR beta chain comes out of a study of cytomegalovirus exposure and HLA in healthy donors. PCR employed 60 Vbeta and 13 Jbeta primers. The method was immunoSEQ multiplex PCR; TCRdb's version includes in-frame clones alone and lacks a portion of them. The sample shows around 84,000 clones, around 82% of them seen only once. J was trimmed by 8 bases and V by 3 bases; bases with no gene match: 9. The CDR3 contains 15 residues. CDR1 and CDR2 (germline): KGHSH, LQKENI. Note on this clone: Its antigen is still unknown.

Regarding the study as a whole: Earlier analysis yielded a pattern in which most TCR beta V segments were productive about 90% or about 30% of the time. Sequences of the TCR beta chain were said to predict the HLA-A and HLA-B alleles of most subjects accurately. Some 16,000 TCR beta sequences were associated with HLA alleles at 0.05 false discovery rate in a later analysis.

The clonotype was recovered from a man in his forties or fifties in good health and CMV-seronegative. This rearrangement joins TRBV18 to TRBJ1-5, with 8 bases fitting TRBD1. Material for sequencing was PBMCs. The CDR3 is CASSPGTGLLEPQHF. The CDR3 DNA reads as TGTGCCAGCTCACCGGGGACAGGACTTCTCGAGCCCCAGCATTTT. The whole variable domain, filled in from reference TRBV18 and TRBJ1-5, reads NAGVMQNPRHLVRRRGQEARLRCSPMKGHSHVYWYRQLPEEGLKFMVYLQKENIIDESGMPKERFSAEFPKEGPSILRIQQVVRGDSAAYFCASSPGTGLLEPQHFGDGTRLSIL.